The entry below describes one TCR beta chain. This clone occurred a few times. It has no known antigen specificity. Nothing much larger sits one base from this clone, and base qualities are not available. This entry belongs to a study of shared clonotypes between healthy human individuals (dated by TCRdb to about 2020). Study-wide context: A couple of women and a few men aged 18 to 49 years were included in the cohort. For each donor, CD4 naive and CD4 memory were each given three plates, CD8 naive was given two plates, and CD8 memory was given one plate. To estimate repertoire size and how much clonotype sharing occurs between individuals, the study deeply sequenced the blood TCR repertoires of five healthy adults. To increase sequencing depth and limit assay-specific biases, TCR repertoire library preparation and sequencing were carried out by different laboratories using diverse techniques. Per donor, leukapheresis produced somewhere between about 0.94 and 9 billion PBMCs.

The donors were healthy, HIV-negative adults who had no recently reported acute infections or vaccinations. Every donor was a Caucasian adult residing in Nashville, Tennessee, USA. Magnetic negative selection was used to enrich CD4+ T cells, after which naive cells were positively selected on CD45RA and the negative fraction became the memory subset. Blood was obtained by leukapheresis, after which PBMCs were separated by Ficoll-Histopaque density gradient centrifugation and cryopreserved in liquid nitrogen vapor phase. Analytical flow cytometry was used to check the purity and quantity of each magnetically sorted T cell population. Genomic DNA was isolated from each sorted fraction and quantified by UV absorbance on a Nanodrop 2000c. Measured from the cysteine to the phenylalanine, the CDR3 is 12 residues long. Solely the CDR3 DNA is kept, with 36 bases framed from the first base. V drops 11 bases and J drops 0 bases, leaving 7 bases in between. CDR1 and CDR2 are drawn from the germline V gene (reference sequence): SEHNR, FQNEAQ.

Using the deep immunoSEQ assay, multiplex PCR amplified TCR CDR3 regions from genomic DNA. Genomic DNA extracted from each cell subset was distributed evenly over all wells of several immunoSEQ 96-well plates, and each plate served as one replicate. Each replicate PCR for sorted subsets received around 210 ng genomic DNA, equal to tens of thousands of T cell genomes. Purified libraries were measured with a Qubit 3.0 fluorometer, size-checked on a Bioanalyzer 2100, and measured again with the KAPA Library Quantification kit. Every immunoSEQ 96-well plate was sequenced on a dedicated single-read 150-cycle Illumina NextSeq 550 flow cell. As for how the authors treated the data: The immunoSEQ output contained only junctional sequences without quality scores, so filtering could not match that applied to full-length reads. Sequences were annotated with PyIR, a Python wrapper for IgBLAST v1.9, and V/J genes and CDR3 were assigned using IMGT germline references. Reads were filtered out if the reads had weak V/J assignments (E-value above 1e-6), no CDR3, stop codons, out-of-frame junctions, or ambiguous translated residues. V3J clonotypes were defined as sequences sharing the same inferred V gene, J gene, and CDR3 amino acid sequence. To compute the percentage overlap between repertoires, the number of shared unique clonotypes was divided by the size of the smaller repertoire. Three approaches were used to assess repertoire richness: RTK rarefaction, the Chao1 estimator, and Recon v2.1 estimates of unobserved clonotypes. Generation probabilities were computed with OLGA for all TCRbeta clonotypes obtained by the gDNA method from a handful of donors. The clones in this table, taken by TCRdb from immuneACCESS, are in-frame only. Not every clone is retained; where verified, under half of the shortfall comes from an unresolved V gene, and the cause of the rest is unknown. V, J and clone size reflect that table, while D and trimming were determined from the DNA. The sample data list around 1 million clones, and around 80% of these were observed just once. The top ten clonotypes cover approximately 1.5% of the sample.

General conclusions and limits of the study: Naive subsets generally had larger estimated clonotype richness than memory subsets did. The genetic and exposure-history diversity represented was limited by the small number of donors. Even with the large sequencing depth, rarefaction of the sorted-subset datasets indicated that sequencing was incomplete. Roughly 5% of naive CD4, 3.5% of naive CD8, about 2.4% of memory CD4, and 0.4% of memory CD8 clonotypes were shared across several donors. Based on pairwise subsampling, the degree of clonotype sharing among donors was expected to be affected by sequencing depth. Sampling was limited to blood, and TCR repertoires in tissue likely differ from TCR repertoires in blood. Compared with non-shared clonotypes, the clonotypes found in all four sorted-subset donors had higher generation probabilities.

The rearrangement joined TRBV7-9 to TRBJ2-2; TRBD1 is a possible D gene, resting on 6 matching bases. Sequencing used memory CD4+ T cells sorted from blood. Read against the paper, the sample's cell subset or site label means: CD45RA-negative fraction. The origin of this receptor is a young man in good health. The DNA sequence follows: TGTGCCGGGACACCGAACACCGGGGAGCTGTTTTTT. It specifies CAGTPNTGELFF.